This T cell receptor beta chain was recovered during a study of blood T cell repertoires in COVID-19. Study information: Whether acute or convalescent, the COVID-19 samples came from the United States, Italy and Spain. Nucleic acid was either cDNA or gDNA, and it came from T cells, B-cell-depleted T cells, or PBMCs.

The CDR3 has 15 residues. V lost 0 bases and J 5 bases, leaving 13 bases between the germline ends. Germline CDR1 reads MGHRA; CDR2 reads YSYEKL. The authors' processing: Amplifying reference gene primers gave estimates of nucleated cell counts. TCRdb keeps only in-frame clones here, not all; method: immunoSEQ multiplex PCR. The V and J calls and clone size are taken from that table; D and trimming were inferred from the DNA. The repertoire includes roughly 270,000 clones, over 75% of them detected once, and almost 9.5% sits in the top ten. This clone was picked up one time. The clonotype was recovered from a man aged 18 to 35 with active or convalescent COVID-19. Sequences were obtained from peripheral blood. The rearrangement uses TRBV4-1 and TRBJ1-2, with TRBD1 as a possible D gene (5 bases). CDR3 protein: CASSQEFRVGYGYTF. CDR3 nucleotides: TGCGCCAGCAGCCAAGAATTCAGGGTTGGGTATGGCTACACCTTC.